This is a list of T cell receptor beta chains from one sample in a study of CD8+ T cells in alopecia areata. TCRdb keeps only in-frame clones here, not all; method: immunoSEQ multiplex PCR. This table has 30,000 to 45,000 clones, nearly 55% appearing once. Material for sequencing was CD4+ Tregs sorted from blood. All receptors derive from a human donor with alopecia areata. Each CDR3 is given with its conserved first and last residue. The D gene is left open where the match is weak. Clone size appears in some rows only: once, few, many, or a class for an expanded clone.

>TRBD1|TRBV29-1|TRBJ1-1|few
CSVADRGTTEAFF
TGCAGCGTTGCGGACAGGGGAACCACTGAAGCTTTCTTT
>TRBD1|TRBV7-2|TRBJ1-3|-
CASSLVTGRGNTIYF
TGTGCCAGCAGCTTAGTGACAGGGAGGGGAAACACCATATATTTT
>-|TRBV5-6|TRBJ1-2|-
CASSLQGFDYGYTF
TGTGCCAGCAGCTTACAGGGATTCGACTATGGCTACACCTTC
>-|TRBV4-2|TRBJ1-1|-
CASSQEVRGLNTEAFF
TGTGCCAGCAGCCAAGAAGTCCGGGGGCTGAACACTGAAGCTTTCTTT
>-|TRBV7-2|TRBJ1-2|-
CASSPRPTDRLRGYTF
TGTGCCAGCAGCCCAAGACCGACCGACAGGTTGCGTGGCTACACCTTC
>-|TRBV7-9|TRBJ2-1|few
CATNKIQGNGYNEQFF
TGTGCCACGAACAAAATCCAGGGGAACGGCTACAATGAGCAGTTCTTC
>-|TRBV7-2|TRBJ1-2|-
CASSLYTAGIHGYTF
TGTGCCAGCAGCTTGTACACAGCGGGCATTCATGGCTACACCTTC
>TRBD1|TRBV5-1|TRBJ2-7|-
CASSFPGQGGYEQYF
TGCGCCAGCAGCTTTCCGGGACAGGGGGGCTACGAGCAGTACTTC
>TRBD2|TRBV4-2|TRBJ2-5|-
CASSPGTSLVETQYF
TGTGCCAGCAGCCCCGGGACTAGCCTTGTCGAGACCCAGTACTTC
>-|TRBV7-3|TRBJ2-3|medium-sized
CASSPIPGGATQYF
TGTGCCAGCAGCCCGATTCCTGGGGGGGCAACGCAGTATTTT
>TRBD1|TRBV5-8|TRBJ2-5|few
CASSARDRLKKTQYF
TGTGCCAGCAGCGCCAGGGACAGATTGAAAAAGACCCAGTACTTC
>-|TRBV7-3|TRBJ1-2|few
CASSRVGAYGYTF
TGTGCCAGCAGCCGAGTTGGCGCCTATGGCTACACCTTC
>-|TRBV7-8|TRBJ2-1|-
CASSLGGAIHNEQFF
TGTGCCAGCAGCTTAGGGGGGGCCATCCACAATGAGCAGTTCTTC
>-|TRBV7-2|TRBJ2-1|few
CASSLTPWDEQFF
TGTGCCAGCAGCTTAACGCCCTGGGATGAGCAGTTCTTC
>-|TRBV7-9|TRBJ2-3|-
CASSTQQRGRTSSTDTQYF
TGTGCCAGCAGCACCCAACAGAGGGGCCGAACTTCTAGCACAGATACGCAGTATTTT
>TRBD1|TRBV2|TRBJ1-2|-
CASSERTGGGPLYGYTF
TGTGCCAGCAGTGAAAGGACAGGGGGCGGCCCTCTCTATGGCTACACCTTC
>-|TRBV29-1|TRBJ1-1|-
CSVEKYGNTEAFF
TGCAGCGTTGAAAAGTACGGGAACACTGAAGCTTTCTTT
>TRBD2|TRBV11-3|TRBJ2-3|-
CASSPGVAGTTDTQYF
TGTGCCAGCAGCCCCGGGGTAGCGGGTACCACAGATACGCAGTATTTT
>-|TRBV15|TRBJ2-7|-
CATSRDSGSSYEQYF
TGTGCCACCAGCAGAGATAGCGGAAGCTCCTACGAGCAGTACTTC
>-|TRBV29-1|TRBJ2-1|-
CSVPEGVILSSYNEQFF
TGCAGCGTTCCGGAAGGGGTCATCCTCAGCTCCTACAATGAGCAGTTCTTC
>-|TRBV5-1|TRBJ2-2|-
CASSFDRRTGELFF
TGCGCCAGCAGCTTCGACAGGAGGACCGGGGAGCTGTTTTTT
>-|TRBV6-4|TRBJ1-1|-
CASNHTETVNTEAFF
TGTGCCAGCAACCACACAGAGACCGTGAACACTGAAGCTTTCTTT
>TRBD2|TRBV7-2|TRBJ2-1|few
CASSLGNLAGGYNEQFF
TGTGCCAGCAGCTTAGGAAACTTAGCGGGAGGGTACAATGAGCAGTTCTTC
>TRBD1|TRBV6-6|TRBJ1-6|-
CASSKTGGDSPLHF
TGTGCCAGCAGCAAGACAGGGGGCGATTCACCCCTCCACTTT
>TRBD1|TRBV2|TRBJ1-6|-
CASSPRTGLGNSPLHF
TGTGCCAGCAGTCCCCGGACAGGCCTCGGGAATTCACCCCTCCACTTT
>-|TRBV29-1|TRBJ2-4|-
CSVAEGSGQNIQYF
TGCAGCGTCGCTGAGGGTTCTGGCCAAAACATTCAGTACTTC
>TRBD2|TRBV7-2|TRBJ2-1|-
CASSFQLAGGLNEQFF
TGTGCCAGCAGCTTTCAACTAGCGGGGGGGCTCAATGAGCAGTTCTTC
>TRBD2|TRBV27|TRBJ2-5|-
CASSPVPTSGRAVETQYF
TGTGCCAGCAGTCCCGTTCCGACTAGCGGGAGGGCCGTGGAGACCCAGTACTTC
>TRBD2|TRBV27|TRBJ2-1|-
CATRLAGAYNEQFF
TGTGCCACACGACTAGCGGGAGCCTACAATGAGCAGTTCTTC
>-|TRBV7-9|TRBJ2-1|-
CASSSGGTSSYNEQFF
TGTGCCAGCAGTTCAGGGGGGACTAGCTCCTACAATGAGCAGTTCTTC
>-|TRBV7-2|TRBJ2-1|-
CASSLRWGYNEQFF
TGTGCCAGCAGCTTAAGGTGGGGTTACAATGAGCAGTTCTTC
>-|TRBV29-1|TRBJ2-5|-
CSVELQETQYF
TGCAGCGTTGAGCTCCAAGAGACCCAGTACTTC
>TRBD1|TRBV7-8|TRBJ2-1|-
CASSSSGTVAYNEQFF
TGTGCCAGCAGCTCGTCCGGGACAGTCGCGTACAATGAGCAGTTCTTC
>TRBD1|TRBV5-1|TRBJ2-2|few
CASSLRQGTGELFF
TGCGCCAGCAGCTTAAGACAGGGGACCGGGGAGCTGTTTTTT
>-|TRBV10-1|TRBJ1-1|few
CASSERPGADTEAFF
TGCGCCAGCAGTGAGAGGCCGGGGGCGGACACTGAAGCTTTCTTT
>TRBD2|TRBV7-2|TRBJ2-7|few
CASRKGLAGSYEQYF
TGTGCCAGCAGGAAAGGACTAGCGGGCTCCTACGAGCAGTACTTC
>-|TRBV18|TRBJ1-4|-
CASSSLRVQATNEKLFF
TGTGCCAGCTCATCACTCAGGGTACAGGCAACTAATGAAAAACTGTTTTTT
>-|TRBV7-8|TRBJ1-2|few
CASSLTSEPRYGYTF
TGTGCCAGCAGCTTAACCTCGGAACCCCGATATGGCTACACCTTC
>TRBD1|TRBV5-1|TRBJ2-3|-
CASSPRQGGSTDTQYF
TGCGCCAGCAGCCCTAGACAGGGCGGAAGCACAGATACGCAGTATTTT
>TRBD1|TRBV28|TRBJ2-7|-
CASSFVGTEGRKQYF
TGTGCCAGCAGTTTTGTTGGGACAGAGGGCCGCAAGCAGTACTTC
>TRBD1|TRBV28|TRBJ2-1|medium-sized
CASSTGTGYNEQFF
TGTGCCAGCAGCACCGGGACAGGCTACAATGAGCAGTTCTTC
>TRBD1|TRBV6-5|TRBJ1-2|-
CASSYLFQTGDYGYTF
TGTGCCAGCAGTTACTTATTCCAGACAGGGGATTATGGCTACACCTTC
>TRBD1|TRBV11-2|TRBJ2-7|-
CASSFLGQGFYEQYF
TGTGCCAGCAGCTTCCTTGGACAGGGATTCTACGAGCAGTACTTC
>TRBD2|TRBV5-4|TRBJ2-2|few
CASSLRSSGSSGELFF
TGTGCCAGCAGCTTGCGGTCTAGCGGGTCGTCCGGGGAGCTGTTTTTT
>TRBD1|TRBV7-2|TRBJ1-5|-
CASSSDRDQPQHF
TGTGCCAGCAGCTCTGACAGGGATCAGCCCCAGCATTTT
>-|TRBV5-1|TRBJ1-1|-
CASSLATRIEAFF
TGCGCCAGCAGCTTGGCAACAAGAATTGAAGCTTTCTTT
>-|TRBV25-1|TRBJ2-7|few
CASSEGRGHFPTRQYF
TGTGCCAGCAGTGAAGGCCGGGGACACTTTCCTACGAGGCAGTACTTC
>-|TRBV6-4|TRBJ2-4|few
CASSDQGGGIQYF
TGTGCCAGCAGTGACCAGGGCGGAGGAATTCAGTACTTC
>-|TRBV7-8|TRBJ2-7|few
CASSLAGRGASF
TGTGCCAGCAGCTTAGCCGGCAGGGGGGCCTCCTTC
>-|TRBV7-2|TRBJ2-5|-
CASSLEPGGETQYF
TGTGCCAGCAGCTTAGAACCGGGCGGGGAGACCCAGTACTTC